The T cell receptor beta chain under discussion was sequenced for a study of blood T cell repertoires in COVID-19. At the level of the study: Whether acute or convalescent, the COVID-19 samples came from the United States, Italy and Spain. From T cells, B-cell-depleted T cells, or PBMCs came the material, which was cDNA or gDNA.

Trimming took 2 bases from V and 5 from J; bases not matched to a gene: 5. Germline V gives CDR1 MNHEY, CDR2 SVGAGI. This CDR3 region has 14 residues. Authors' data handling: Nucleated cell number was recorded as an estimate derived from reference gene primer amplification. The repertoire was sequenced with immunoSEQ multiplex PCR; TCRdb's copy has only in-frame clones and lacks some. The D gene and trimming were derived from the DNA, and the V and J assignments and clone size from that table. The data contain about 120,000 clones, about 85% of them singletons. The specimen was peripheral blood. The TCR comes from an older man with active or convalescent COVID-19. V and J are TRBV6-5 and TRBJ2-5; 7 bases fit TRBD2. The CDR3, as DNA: TGTGCCAGCAGTTACGAAGCGGGGTGGGAGACCCAGTACTTC. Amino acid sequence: CASSYEAGWETQYF.